This T cell receptor beta chain was obtained from a study of blood T cell repertoires in COVID-19. Sequenced by immunoSEQ multiplex PCR; TCRdb stores in-frame clones only, minus some. Of about 350,000 clones in the sample, 70% to 90% are singletons; the top ten hold less than 6%. The sequence was obtained from a woman aged 25 to 39 who had recovered from COVID-19. Specimen: PBMCs or T cells enriched from blood (not recorded which).

The CDR3 sequence: CASRLEDSPVDSPLHF. The CDR3 coding sequence is TGTGCCAGCAGATTAGAGGACAGCCCCGTAGATTCACCCCTCCACTTT. The chain joins TRBV28 to TRBJ1-6, with D perhaps TRBD1 (6 bases). Trimming left V 6 bases short and J 8 bases short, with 20 bases between. CDR1 and CDR2 from the germline V gene are MDHEN and SYDVKM. This CDR3 region has 16 residues. Full variable domain (rest looked up from reference TRBV28 and TRBJ1-6): DVKVTQSSRYLVKRTGEKVFLECVQDMDHENMFWYRQDPGLGLRLIYFSYDVKMKEKGDIPEGYSVSREKKERFSLILESASTNQTSMYLCASRLEDSPVDSPLHFGNGTRLTVT.